There are a few counts of the clone carrying this T cell receptor (beta chain). Its specificity is unknown. This record comes from a study of response to subunit inactivated influenza vaccine. Using its own MiXCR run on the RT-PCR reads, TCRdb lists one record per CDR3 protein. The repertoire has a few hundred thousand distinct CDR3 sequences, approximately 15% of them found once; the top ten carry approximately 10%. Study results and caveats: The authors suggested that every seasonal influenza vaccination recruits few new T cells.

The germline V gene encodes CDR1 MNHNS and CDR2 SASEGT. The CDR3 has 14 residues. Trimming pared 6 bases from V and 4 bases from J, leaving 15 bases between. The sequence came from a middle-aged man who received an inactivated influenza vaccine. The sequences come from PBMCs from blood, collected roughly 13 days after vaccination. The chain uses TRBV6-1 and TRBJ2-5; the D gene is possibly TRBD1 (5 bases). CDR3 DNA: TGTGCCAGCAGCCCCGGAGACAGTCGAGAGACCCAGTACTTC. Translating it yields CASSPGDSRETQYF.